Shown below are 27 T cell receptor beta chains from a single sample sequenced in a study of early T cells in non-severe SARS-CoV-2 infection. TCRdb re-called the 5' RACE reads with MiXCR, one entry per CDR3 protein. The table lists approximately 60,000 distinct CDR3 sequences, roughly 8.2% of them singletons, with over 10% in the top ten. The sample was whole blood, taken at baseline. These receptor sequences come from an adult who was a healthcare worker with PCR-confirmed SARS-CoV-2 infection or an uninfected control (not recorded which).

V is TRBV24-1 and J is TRBJ2-5, with 10 bases aligning to TRBD1. Germline lookup yields CDR1 KGHDR and CDR2 SFDVKD. V shed 4 bases and J 2 bases; nucleotides not matched to a gene: 6. This CDR3 has 16 amino acids. CDR3 sequence (DNA): TGTGCCACCAGTGACCTGTGGACAGGGGGTCAAGAGACCCAGTACTTC. Translation gives CATSDLWTGGQETQYF.

This clonotype came up many times. This chain connects TRBV11-2 to TRBJ2-2; 9 bases match TRBD1. The CDR3 is made up of 16 amino acids. The junction had 11 bases not matched to a gene; V was cut back by 5 bases and J by 7 bases. Germline assignment: CDR1 SGHAT and CDR2 FQNNGV. The CDR3 sequence is CASSRIRTGVGGELFF. CDR3 nucleotides: TGTGCCAGCAGCCGAATTAGGACAGGGGTGGGCGGGGAGCTGTTTTTT.

This clonotype came up many times. The chain has TRBV12-3 or TRBV12-4 and TRBJ2-1, with D possibly TRBD2 on 5 matching bases. Trimming left V 3 bases short and J 1 base short, with 16 bases between. The CDR3 sequence is 17 residues long. CDR3 sequence reads: CASSFGSGRGSYNEQFF. The CDR3 DNA reads as TGTGCCAGCAGTTTTGGGAGCGGAAGAGGGTCCTACAATGAGCAGTTCTTC.

Many counts were recorded for this clonotype. This rearrangement joins TRBV20-1 to TRBJ2-1; TRBD2 matches at 12 bases. Trimming at V came to 0 bases and at J to 1 base, leaving 4 bases not matched to a gene. The CDR3 loop spans 17 amino acids. Germline V gene data show CDR1 as DFQATT and CDR2 as SNEGSKA (reference sequence). The CDR3 coding sequence is TGCAGTGCTAGAGACGCTACTAGCGGGAGGTCCTACAATGAGCAGTTCTTC. Translated: CSARDATSGRSYNEQFF.

In this sample, this clonotype turned up many times. The chain links TRBV7-9 to TRBJ1-5; D remains ambiguous. CDR1 and CDR2 (germline): SEHNR, FQNEAQ (reference sequence). There are 12 residues in the CDR3. V lost 5 bases, J lost 7 bases, and 9 bases lay in between. The CDR3 DNA reads TGTGCCAGCAGCCAAGGGTTCCAGCCCCAGCATTTT. Its protein is CASSQGFQPQHF.

This clonotype was seen more than once but under ten times. The chain uses TRBV21-1 and TRBJ1-1; the DNA was not used to check the table's D call, TRBD1. TRBV21-1 counts as a pseudogene. This CDR3 has 16 amino acids. The CDR3 sequence is CASISPNPVLNTEAFF. The DNA for the CDR3 is TGTGCCAGCATATCCCCCAATCCCGTTCTGAACACTGAAGCTTTCTTT.

The chain combines TRBV29-1 with TRBJ2-7, with D maybe TRBD2 (6 bases). The V end lost 0 bases, the J end lost 4 bases, and 16 bases lay between the germline ends. CDR1 and CDR2 from the germline V gene are SQVTM and ANQGSEA. The CDR3 length is 15 residues. The CDR3 loop reads CSVEDRLGTSYEQYF. CDR3 sequence (DNA): TGCAGCGTTGAAGACCGTCTAGGGACTTCTTACGAGCAGTACTTC.

This clonotype was picked up a small number of times. This sequence joins TRBV21-1 and TRBJ1-2; TRBD1, the table's D call, lacks a check against the DNA. TRBV21-1 is tagged as a pseudogene. This CDR3 is 15 amino acids long. DNA of the CDR3: TGTGCCAGCAGCACTTGGACAGGGGGAAACTATGGCTACACCTTC. It codes for CASSTWTGGNYGYTF.

The chain has TRBV7-9 and TRBJ2-5; no reliable D call. Germline V lookup: CDR1 SEHNR, CDR2 FQNEAQ (reference sequence). Trimming left V 1 base short and J 5 bases short, with 5 bases between. The CDR3 is 12 residues long. The CDR3 bases are TGTGCCAGCAGCTTAGTATCGGAGACCCAGTACTTC. Protein: CASSLVSETQYF.

The sample holds a few counts of this clonotype. The rearrangement joins TRBV20-1 to TRBJ2-1, with D tentatively TRBD2 (6 bases). Trimming removed 4 bases at V and 9 bases at J, with 19 bases between. Germline V gene data show CDR1 as DFQATT and CDR2 as SNEGSKA (reference sequence). The CDR3 totals 14 residues. CDR3 loop: CSATPSPGDGEQFF. The CDR3 nucleotides read TGCAGTGCTACCCCCTCCCCGGGAGACGGTGAGCAGTTCTTC.

This clonotype has just a few counts. The rearrangement joins TRBV6-2 or TRBV6-3 to TRBJ2-5; D unresolved. The CDR3 covers 15 residues. Germline V gene sequence: CDR1 MNHEY, CDR2 SVGEGT. The V gene lost 7 bases and the J gene lost 1 base, with 16 bases spanning the gap. The chain's CDR3 is CASTQDLRFQETQYF. CDR3 coding DNA: TGTGCCAGCACCCAAGACCTGCGGTTCCAAGAGACCCAGTACTTC.

This chain uses TRBV12-3 or TRBV12-4 with TRBJ2-5; 7 bases are a match to TRBD1. The CDR3 covers 14 residues. J lost 4 bases, V lost 5 bases, and 7 bases had no gene match. DNA for the CDR3: TGTGCCAGCAGTACCACAGGGGCCCGAGAGACCCAGTACTTC. This translates into CASSTTGARETQYF.

This chain joins TRBV19 and TRBJ2-1; D is possibly TRBD2 (5 bases). The ends were cut back, 6 bases at V and 2 bases at J, with 14 bases in the middle. Germline V lookup: CDR1 LNHDA, CDR2 SQIVND (reference sequence). The CDR3 extends over 15 amino acids. The CDR3 here is CASSEDFSPYNEQFF. CDR3 nucleotides: TGTGCCAGTAGCGAGGACTTCTCACCCTACAATGAGCAGTTCTTC.

At least ten counts were recorded for this clonotype. The chain recombines TRBV7-9 with TRBJ2-6, with D hard to call. Between the trimmed V and J ends, which lost 8 bases and 0 bases, there was a span of 8 bases. Germline assignment: CDR1 SEHNR and CDR2 FQNEAQ (reference sequence). The CDR3 length is 14 residues. This chain's CDR3 is CASPSFSGANVLTF. The CDR3 DNA follows: TGTGCCAGCCCGTCCTTCTCTGGGGCCAACGTCCTGACTTTC.

The J gene is TRBJ2-1, the V gene TRBV6-1, with D possibly being TRBD1 (6 bases). Germline CDR1 reads MNHNS; CDR2 reads SASEGT. Trimming stripped 8 bases from V and 4 bases from J, with 12 bases between. The CDR3 is made up of 13 amino acids. The DNA of the CDR3 is TGTGCCAGCCGGGACACCGGTTACAATGAGCAGTTCTTC. It is translated as CASRDTGYNEQFF.

This clonotype occurred many times. The chain is built from TRBV6-6 and TRBJ2-1; 7 positions match TRBD2. The trim removed 8 bases at V and 0 bases at J, leaving 13 bases unmatched. Germline values: CDR1 MNHNY, CDR2 SVGAGI (reference sequence). The CDR3 consists of 17 residues. The CDR3 coding sequence is TGTGCCAGCGAATTCCGATACGGGGGGAGCTCCTACAATGAGCAGTTCTTC. Translating gives CASEFRYGGSSYNEQFF.

DNA for the CDR3: TGTGCCAGCAGCTTGGGACTAGCGGGAGGGCCGGGTTCCTACGAGCAGTACTTC. It specifies CASSLGLAGGPGSYEQYF. V is TRBV5-5 and J is TRBJ2-7; 14 bases align to TRBD2. The trim removed 0 bases at V and 1 base at J, leaving 6 bases unmatched. This CDR3 region has 18 residues. Per germline, CDR1 SGHKS and CDR2 YYEKEE (reference sequence).

Many counts were recorded for this clonotype. CDR3 loop: CASSLTPMGMVTDTQYF. The CDR3 region has the DNA TGTGCCAGCAGCTTAACCCCGATGGGGATGGTCACAGATACGCAGTATTTT. The chain has TRBV5-5 and TRBJ2-3; D ambiguous. This CDR3 is 17 amino acids long. V dropped 2 bases and J dropped 2 bases, with 18 bases sitting between them. Germline V CDR1 and CDR2: SGHKS, YYEKEE (reference sequence). The complete variable domain, with remaining parts taken from reference TRBV5-5 and TRBJ2-3, reads DAGVTQSPTHLIKTRGQQVTLRCSPISGHKSVSWYQQVLGQGPQFIFQYYEKEERGRGNFPDRFSARQFPNYSSELNVNALLLGDSALYLCASSLTPMGMVTDTQYFGPGTRLTVL.

In this sample, this clonotype turned up a few times. The CDR3 DNA reads as TGTGCCAGCAGCCAGGGGCCCGGGACAGCTAACACTGAAGCTTTCTTT. Translation gives CASSQGPGTANTEAFF. The J gene is TRBJ1-1, the V gene TRBV4-2; TRBD1 matches 7 bases. Germline V gene sequence: CDR1 LGHNA, CDR2 YNFKEQ. The V gene end was trimmed by 3 bases and the J gene end by 2 bases; junction bases not matched to a gene: 9. The CDR3 has 16 residues.

This clonotype was counted between two and nine times. The chain's CDR3 is CASSVVPGGTYEQYF. Written as DNA, the CDR3 is TGTGCCAGCAGCGTAGTCCCAGGGGGCACCTACGAGCAGTACTTC. The V and J genes are TRBV9 and TRBJ2-7; 8 bases line up with TRBD1. The CDR3 loop spans 15 amino acids. The trim removed 0 bases at V and 2 bases at J, leaving 4 bases unmatched. CDR1 is SGDLS, CDR2 YYNGEE, per germline.

The chain employs TRBV7-2 and TRBJ1-5, with 10 bases aligning to TRBD1. Trimming at V came to 1 base and at J to 6 bases, leaving 6 bases not matched to a gene. CDR3 length equals 16 residues. From germline, CDR1 is SGHTA and CDR2 FQGNSA. CDR3 region: CASSLVGTGVSQPQHF. DNA of the CDR3: TGTGCCAGCAGCTTAGTCGGGACAGGGGTCAGTCAGCCCCAGCATTTT.

This clonotype has at least ten counts. The rearrangement joins TRBV19 to TRBJ1-5; 9 bases fit TRBD1. V shed 6 bases, J shed 4 bases, and the junction held 7 bases outside the gene matches. Per the germline V gene, CDR1 is LNHDA and CDR2 is SQIVND (reference sequence). CDR3 length: 15 amino acids. The CDR3 loop reads CASSPGTGSNQPQHF. CDR3 coding DNA: TGTGCCAGTAGCCCCGGGACAGGGTCTAATCAGCCCCAGCATTTT.

This clonotype was seen repeatedly, ten times or more. This sequence joins TRBV7-2 and TRBJ2-2; no firm D call. V was clipped by 2 bases and J by 5 bases, with 0 bases between them. CDR1 is SGHTA, CDR2 FQGNSA, per germline. The CDR3 spans 11 residues. CDR3 sequence reads: CASSLTGELFF. In DNA, the CDR3 is TGTGCCAGCAGCTTAACCGGGGAGCTGTTTTTT.

The V and J genes are TRBV5-1 and TRBJ2-3; the D is unclear. The CDR3 is 14 amino acids. Trimming shortened V by 7 bases and J by 0 bases, and 12 bases separated the two germline ends. Germline V gene lookup returns CDR1 SGHRS and CDR2 YFSETQ. CDR3 nucleotides: TGCGCCAGCGCGAGTGACCCTAGCACAGATACGCAGTATTTT. Protein sequence: CASASDPSTDTQYF.

This clonotype was counted between two and nine times. This chain connects TRBV12-3 or TRBV12-4 to TRBJ2-7, with 10 bases matching TRBD2. Unmatched junction bases numbered 0, after V lost 4 bases and J lost 0 bases. This CDR3 region has 14 residues. This CDR3 reads CASSSSGSSYEQYF. CDR3 DNA: TGTGCCAGCAGTTCTAGCGGGAGCTCCTACGAGCAGTACTTC.

This clonotype was found a few times. The V call is TRBV5-4, the J call TRBJ1-1; D is ambiguous. The CDR3 has 14 amino acids. Germline V CDR1 and CDR2: SGHNT, YYREEE (reference sequence). V lost 0 bases to trimming and J lost 4 bases, with 10 bases between them. The CDR3 sequence: CASSLGGYGTEAFF. CDR3 in DNA: TGTGCCAGCAGCTTGGGAGGGTACGGCACTGAAGCTTTCTTT.

The sample holds a few counts of this clonotype. This chain uses TRBV12-3 or TRBV12-4 with TRBJ1-1, with a weak D call TRBD1 (6 bases). The V end lost 6 bases, the J end lost 7 bases, and 12 bases lay between the germline ends. This CDR3 has 12 amino acids. The CDR3 reads CASRRQEDEAFF. CDR3 DNA sequence: TGTGCCAGCAGGCGACAGGAAGATGAAGCTTTCTTT.